The 23 T cell receptor beta chains presented below share a single source sample, sequenced in a study of cytomegalovirus exposure and HLA in healthy donors. Clones were read by immunoSEQ multiplex PCR, and TCRdb kept only the in-frame ones, dropping some. Among about 76,000 clones listed, 94% were seen once. The sequencing sample was made of PBMCs. Receptor source: a woman between 18 and 29 years old in good health and CMV-seropositive.

A single count supports this clone. The rearrangement links TRBV7-2 to TRBJ2-1; 14 positions agree with TRBD2. The trim removed 10 bases at V and 9 bases at J, leaving 11 bases unmatched. The germline CDR1 and CDR2 sequences are SGHTA and FQGNSA. CDR3 length equals 15 residues. This chain's CDR3 is CATPRLAGGLSEQFF. CDR3 in DNA: TGTGCCACTCCTAGACTAGCGGGAGGGTTGAGTGAGCAGTTCTTC.

This chain connects TRBV7-3 to TRBJ2-1, with 12 positions matching TRBD2. The CDR3 length is 16 residues. V shed 2 bases and J 9 bases; nucleotides not matched to a gene: 8. CDR1 and CDR2 (germline): SGHTA, FQGTGA. Written as DNA, the CDR3 is TGTGCCAGCAGCTTAGGGAGTCTAGCGGGAGGGGGTGAGCAGTTCTTC. Translating it yields CASSLGSLAGGGEQFF.

V gene TRBV5-4 combines with J gene TRBJ1-4; the D is unclear. Deletions cut 4 bases from V and 8 bases from J, with 15 bases between. The germline V gene has CDR1 SGHNT and CDR2 YYREEE (reference sequence). CDR3 length: 14 residues. For the CDR3, the DNA is TGTGCCAGCAGCATTGCCCGGAGTAACGAAAAACTGTTTTTT. It encodes CASSIARSNEKLFF. The full variable domain, its missing parts supplied by reference TRBV5-4 and TRBJ1-4, is ETGVTQSPTHLIKTRGQQVTLRCSSQSGHNTVSWYQQALGQGPQFIFQYYREEENGRGNFPPRFSGLQFPNYSSELNVNALELDDSALYLCASSIARSNEKLFFGSGTQLSVL.

The chain couples TRBV7-9 to TRBJ1-4; D gene ambiguous. The CDR3 has 16 amino acids. The V end was cut by 4 bases, the J end by 6 bases, with 18 bases between. Germline V gene data show CDR1 as SEHNR and CDR2 as FQNEAQ (reference sequence). CDR3 sequence: CASSSSSGFRDEKLFF. DNA for the CDR3: TGTGCCAGCAGCTCCTCGTCCGGGTTTCGGGATGAAAAACTGTTTTTT.

This rearrangement joins TRBV4-2 to TRBJ1-1; TRBD1 matches at 7 bases. CDR3 size: 14 residues. The germline CDR1 and CDR2 sequences are LGHNA and YNFKEQ. The V and J ends lost 3 bases and 5 bases, in that order; junction bases with no gene match: 6. The CDR3 DNA sequence: TGTGCCAGCAGCCATTCAAGGGGGCGGACTGAAGCTTTCTTT. Protein sequence: CASSHSRGRTEAFF.

The J gene is TRBJ2-3, the V gene TRBV13; 8 nucleotides align to TRBD1. Germline V gene lookup returns CDR1 PRHDT and CDR2 FYEKMQ (reference sequence). The V and J ends lost 5 bases and 6 bases, in that order; junction bases with no gene match: 7. CDR3 length: 14 amino acids. The CDR3 loop reads CASSRTGGADTQYF. The DNA for the CDR3 is TGTGCCAGCAGCCGAACAGGGGGTGCGGATACGCAGTATTTT.

The sample holds one count of this clone. V usage is TRBV30 and J usage is TRBJ1-6, with a tentative D call TRBD1 (5 bases). This CDR3 region has 13 residues. The V and J ends lost 2 bases and 10 bases respectively, with 12 bases between them. CDR1 is GTSNPN and CDR2 is SVGIG in the germline V gene (reference sequence). The CDR3: CAWSQGWGSPLHF. The CDR3 DNA is TGTGCCTGGAGTCAGGGTTGGGGATCACCCCTCCACTTT.

The chain couples TRBV19 to TRBJ1-2; TRBD1 might be the D (6 bases). This CDR3 region has 15 residues. V lost 3 bases, J lost 4 bases, and 15 bases lay in between. Germline values: CDR1 LNHDA, CDR2 SQIVND (reference sequence). The CDR3 sequence is CASSIEGGTLYGYTF. In DNA, the CDR3 is TGTGCCAGTAGTATCGAAGGGGGAACTCTCTATGGCTACACCTTC.

V gene TRBV6-6 combines with J gene TRBJ1-2, with TRBD1 as a possible D gene (6 bases). Trimming pared 4 bases from V and 2 bases from J, leaving 17 bases between. Germline V lookup: CDR1 MNHNY, CDR2 SVGAGI (reference sequence). The CDR3 totals 16 residues. The chain's CDR3 is CASSSYVKDSNYGYTF. CDR3 in DNA: TGTGCCAGCAGTTCCTACGTCAAGGACAGCAACTATGGCTACACCTTC.

The CDR3 DNA reads TGTGCCAGCACGATCCAGGGGGACTCTGGAAACACCATATATTTT. Translation: CASTIQGDSGNTIYF. The chain couples TRBV2 to TRBJ1-3; 7 positions agree with TRBD1. CDR3 length equals 15 residues. The V gene's germline CDR1 is SNHLY and CDR2 FYNNEI. J gave up 0 bases and V 7 bases, and 6 bases lay outside the gene matches.

The gene calls are TRBV11-2 and TRBJ2-1; the D gene is possibly TRBD1 (5 bases). Germline-derived CDR1 and CDR2 are SGHAT and FQNNGV. The length of the CDR3 is 13 residues. V gave up 1 base and J gave up 8 bases, with 9 bases separating them. CDR3: CASSLAGYDEQFF. CDR3 DNA sequence: TGTGCCAGCAGCTTAGCAGGGTACGATGAGCAGTTCTTC.

The V gene is TRBV7-9, the J gene TRBJ1-1; D possibly corresponds to TRBD1 (6 bases). The CDR3 is 14 residues long. Germline CDR1 reads SEHNR; CDR2 reads FQNEAQ (reference sequence). Between the trimmed V and J ends, which lost 6 bases and 5 bases, there was a span of 16 bases. The CDR3 here is CASSAMGAGTEAFF. DNA of the CDR3: TGTGCCAGCAGTGCTATGGGGGCTGGGACTGAAGCTTTCTTT.

The chain recombines TRBV4-3 with TRBJ1-3; D gene uncertain. The CDR3 has 16 amino acids. Per the germline V gene, CDR1 is LGHNA and CDR2 is YSLEER. V gave up 3 bases and J gave up 2 bases, with 14 bases separating them. The CDR3 loop is CASSHGRSGAGNTIYF. CDR3 bases: TGCGCCAGCAGCCATGGGAGGTCCGGGGCTGGAAACACCATATATTTT.

The chain couples TRBV5-6 to TRBJ1-1; 7 bases are shared with TRBD1. Germline V lookup: CDR1 SGHDT, CDR2 YYEEEE. The trim removed 2 bases at V and 2 bases at J, leaving 3 bases unmatched. The CDR3 extends over 14 amino acids. CDR3 loop: CASSFGDSNTEAFF. CDR3 DNA: TGTGCCAGCAGCTTTGGGGACAGCAACACTGAAGCTTTCTTT.

The chain is built from TRBV30 and TRBJ2-7; the D gene is possibly TRBD1 (6 bases). The CDR3 extends over 13 amino acids. Per the germline V gene, CDR1 is GTSNPN and CDR2 is SVGIG (reference sequence). The ends were cut back, 3 bases at V and 2 bases at J, with 11 bases in the middle. The CDR3, as DNA: TGTGCCTGGAGCCTCAGGGGCACCTACGAGCAGTACTTC. Translating gives CAWSLRGTYEQYF. Drawing the rest from reference TRBV30 and TRBJ2-7, the complete variable domain is SQTIHQWPATLVQPVGSPLSLECTVEGTSNPNLYWYRQAAGRGLQLLFYSVGIGQISSEVPQNLSASRPQDRQFILSSKKLLLSDSGFYLCAWSLRGTYEQYFGPGTRLTVT.

The chain carries TRBV27 and TRBJ1-5; no firm D call. The CDR3 has 15 residues. The V gene's germline CDR1 is MNHEY and CDR2 SMNVEV (reference sequence). V was clipped by 6 bases and J by 2 bases, with 14 bases between them. The CDR3 here is CASRSRSSGNQPQHF. The CDR3 nucleotides read TGTGCCAGCAGATCCCGGTCTTCGGGCAATCAGCCCCAGCATTTT.

The rearrangement links TRBV5-4 to TRBJ2-3; TRBD2 matches 10 bases. This CDR3 comprises 17 residues. V gave up 4 bases and J gave up 0 bases; unmatched junction bases: 8. Per germline, CDR1 SGHNT and CDR2 YYREEE (reference sequence). The CDR3 bases are TGTGCCAGCAGCATCTACCTAGCGGGAGCGAGCACAGATACGCAGTATTTT. Encoded protein: CASSIYLAGASTDTQYF.

The rearrangement joins TRBV10-3 to TRBJ1-2, with D perhaps matching TRBD1 (5 bases). CDR3 size: 15 residues. Germline values: CDR1 ENHRY, CDR2 SYGVKD. The V end lost 4 bases, the J end lost 2 bases, and 14 bases lay between the germline ends. The CDR3: CAISVLPGQNYGYTF. CDR3 DNA: TGTGCCATCAGTGTACTTCCTGGACAAAACTATGGCTACACCTTC.

A single count supports this clone. V and J are TRBV2 and TRBJ1-1; D perhaps matches TRBD1 (6 bases). Trimming took off 3 bases at V and 2 bases at J, with 10 bases between the two ends. The CDR3 totals 14 residues. CDR1 is SNHLY and CDR2 is FYNNEI in the germline V gene. The CDR3 protein is CASSDGQTNTEAFF. Written as DNA, the CDR3 is TGTGCCAGCAGTGACGGACAGACAAACACTGAAGCTTTCTTT.

The chain couples TRBV30 to TRBJ1-2, with 8 bases lining up with TRBD1. The CDR3 sequence is 17 residues long. J lost 2 bases, V lost 5 bases, and 16 bases had no gene match. CDR1 and CDR2 from the germline V gene are GTSNPN and SVGIG (reference sequence). The CDR3 sequence is CAWVTKSGGAENYGYTF. The CDR3 coding sequence is TGTGCCTGGGTCACCAAATCAGGGGGCGCGGAGAACTATGGCTACACCTTC.

The chain carries TRBV7-8 and TRBJ2-1; 9 bases agree with TRBD2. The CDR3 sequence is 16 residues long. V shed 1 base, J shed 4 bases, and the junction held 5 bases outside the gene matches. Looked up from germline, CDR1 is SGHVS and CDR2 is FQNEAQ. CDR3 in DNA: TGTGCCAGCAGCTTAGAGTTAGCGGGGGATTACAATGAGCAGTTCTTC. Translating it yields CASSLELAGDYNEQFF.

The rearrangement links TRBV5-5 to TRBJ1-6, with TRBD1 matching 7 bases. The germline V gene encodes CDR1 SGHKS and CDR2 YYEKEE (reference sequence). This CDR3 contains 16 residues. J was trimmed by 5 bases and V by 2 bases; bases with no gene match: 7. CDR3 bases: TGTGCCAGCAGCTTCAGGGGGAGGTCAGATAATTCACCCCTCCACTTT. Amino acid sequence: CASSFRGRSDNSPLHF. The variable domain in full, with the rest retrieved from reference TRBV5-5 and TRBJ1-6, is DAGVTQSPTHLIKTRGQQVTLRCSPISGHKSVSWYQQVLGQGPQFIFQYYEKEERGRGNFPDRFSARQFPNYSSELNVNALLLGDSALYLCASSFRGRSDNSPLHFGNGTRLTVT.

This clone was picked up one time. The genes are TRBV5-1 and TRBJ2-1, with 7 bases lining up with TRBD2. CDR1 is SGHRS, CDR2 YFSETQ, per germline. The CDR3 has 17 residues. The trim removed 0 bases at V and 9 bases at J, leaving 15 bases unmatched. The CDR3: CASSLGRGLETGVEQFF. For the CDR3, the DNA is TGCGCCAGCAGCTTGGGGAGAGGACTAGAAACGGGCGTTGAGCAGTTCTTC.